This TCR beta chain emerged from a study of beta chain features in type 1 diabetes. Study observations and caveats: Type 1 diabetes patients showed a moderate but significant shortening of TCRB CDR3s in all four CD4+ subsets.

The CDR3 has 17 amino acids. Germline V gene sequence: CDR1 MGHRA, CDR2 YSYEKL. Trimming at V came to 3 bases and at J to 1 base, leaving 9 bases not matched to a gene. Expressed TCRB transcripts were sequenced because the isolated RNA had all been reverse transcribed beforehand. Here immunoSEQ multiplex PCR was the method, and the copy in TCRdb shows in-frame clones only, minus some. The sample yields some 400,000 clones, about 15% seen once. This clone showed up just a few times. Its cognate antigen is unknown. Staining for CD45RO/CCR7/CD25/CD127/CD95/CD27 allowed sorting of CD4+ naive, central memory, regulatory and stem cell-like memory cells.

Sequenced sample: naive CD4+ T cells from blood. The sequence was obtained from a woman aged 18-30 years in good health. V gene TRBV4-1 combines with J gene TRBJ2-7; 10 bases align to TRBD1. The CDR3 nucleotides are TGCGCCAGCAGCCATTATTTCCTGGGACAGGGGTCCTACGAGCAGTACTTC. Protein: CASSHYFLGQGSYEQYF.